Each of the 16 T cell receptor beta chains below was sequenced from the same sample in a study of technical replicates of blood from a few donors. The assay was immunoSEQ multiplex PCR, and TCRdb's table has in-frame clones only and misses some. The sample has around 72,000 clones; 91% are singletons. Material: T cells isolated from PBMCs. Every receptor here comes from a human donor in good health. Some clones in this sample may be carry-over from other donors' samples.

V and J are TRBV4-1 and TRBJ2-2; D is unclear. Germline V gene data show CDR1 as MGHRA and CDR2 as YSYEKL. This CDR3 has 16 amino acids. V was clipped by 4 bases and J by 0 bases, with 12 bases between them. CDR3 in DNA: TGCGCCAGCAGCCTGCGTCTAGAGCCGAACACCGGGGAGCTGTTTTTT. Amino acid sequence: CASSLRLEPNTGELFF.

This chain joins TRBV7-8 and TRBJ2-7; 9 bases line up with TRBD1. Germline V gene data show CDR1 as SGHVS and CDR2 as FQNEAQ. V shed 5 bases and J 4 bases; nucleotides not matched to a gene: 6. The CDR3 is 14 amino acids. The CDR3 loop is CASSITGTGYEQYF. CDR3 coding DNA: TGTGCCAGCAGCATTACCGGGACAGGGTACGAGCAGTACTTC.

The chain is built from TRBV9 and TRBJ2-1; 10 nucleotides match TRBD2. V shed 1 base, J shed 12 bases, and the junction held 13 bases outside the gene matches. Germline assignment: CDR1 SGDLS and CDR2 YYNGEE. The CDR3 spans 16 residues. This chain's CDR3 is CASSVTGAGGPEGQFF. The CDR3, as DNA: TGTGCCAGCAGCGTAACAGGAGCGGGAGGGCCGGAGGGGCAGTTCTTC.

The rearrangement links TRBV5-1 to TRBJ2-6, with TRBD2 matching over 10 bases. CDR3 length: 24 residues. Germline values: CDR1 SGHRS, CDR2 YFSETQ. V was pared by 4 bases and J by 3 bases, with 28 bases of the junction left unmatched. This chain's CDR3 is CASSTGGTPATLSGRSHGANVLTF. CDR3 nucleotide sequence: TGCGCCAGCAGCACAGGCGGGACACCAGCTACCCTTAGCGGGAGGTCTCATGGGGCCAACGTCCTGACTTTC.

The gene calls are TRBV28 and TRBJ1-1; a weak D match, TRBD1 (5 bases). Germline CDR1 and CDR2: MDHEN and SYDVKM. V lost 7 bases and J lost 6, with 9 bases in between. The CDR3 runs to 11 residues. CDR3 residues: CASTQGAEAFF. The DNA for the CDR3 is TGTGCCAGCACGCAGGGCGCTGAAGCTTTCTTT.

The rearrangement joins TRBV19 to TRBJ2-7; 9 bases line up with TRBD1. The CDR3 has 15 amino acids. V lost 2 bases and J lost 3; bases outside the gene matches: 5. The germline V gene has CDR1 LNHDA and CDR2 SQIVND (reference sequence). The CDR3 spells CASSIRTGANYEQYF. The CDR3 nucleotides are TGTGCCAGTAGTATAAGGACAGGGGCAAACTACGAGCAGTACTTC.

CDR3 amino acids: CASSRASGNYEQYF. CDR3 nucleotides: TGTGCCAGCTCCCGGGCTAGCGGCAACTACGAGCAGTACTTC. V is TRBV7-9 and J is TRBJ2-7, with TRBD2 matching over 7 bases. The J segment lost 3 bases and the V segment lost 8 bases, leaving 10 bases of the junction unmatched. The CDR3 loop spans 14 amino acids. Germline CDR1 SEHNR, CDR2 FQNEAQ (reference sequence). Full variable domain (outside the CDR3, taken from reference TRBV7-9 and TRBJ2-7): DTGVSQNPRHKITKRGQNVTFRCDPISEHNRLYWYRQTLGQGPEFLTYFQNEAQLEKSRLLSDRFSAERPKGSFSTLEIQRTEQGDSAMYLCASSRASGNYEQYFGPGTRLTVT.

The chain combines TRBV11-3 with TRBJ2-5; possible D gene TRBD1, 6 bases. V was pared by 5 bases and J by 2 bases, with 9 bases between. CDR1 is SGHNT, CDR2 YENEEA, per germline. The CDR3 runs to 13 residues. CDR3 in amino acids: CASSPGTQETQYF. The DNA of the CDR3 is TGTGCCAGCAGCCCTGGGACACAAGAGACCCAGTACTTC.

J is TRBJ1-5 and V is TRBV7-9, with 8 bases aligning to TRBD1. In germline, CDR1 is SEHNR, CDR2 FQNEAQ (reference sequence). J was trimmed by 2 bases and V by 5 bases; bases with no gene match: 8. There are 16 residues in the CDR3. In nucleotides, the CDR3 is TGTGCCAGCAGCCTTAACAGGACAGGGCGCAATCAGCCCCAGCATTTT. Encoded protein: CASSLNRTGRNQPQHF.

The chain uses TRBV11-3 and TRBJ2-7; D is possibly TRBD1 (6 bases). Per germline, CDR1 SGHNT and CDR2 YENEEA. With 5 bases removed from V and 2 bases from J, the gap between germline ends came to 19 bases. This CDR3 is built from 16 residues. The CDR3 here is CASSPRRQGLPYEQYF. CDR3 nucleotide sequence: TGTGCCAGCAGCCCCAGGAGGCAGGGGCTCCCCTACGAGCAGTACTTC.

The chain uses TRBV7-9 and TRBJ2-1; 10 nucleotides agree with TRBD1. Per germline, CDR1 SEHNR and CDR2 FQNEAQ (reference sequence). The CDR3 contains 17 residues. The V segment lost 4 bases and the J segment 7 bases; nucleotides outside the gene matches: 13. In DNA form, the CDR3 reads TGTGCCAGCAGCTCCCTAAGGGGGGACAGGGGAGCTAATGAGCAGTTCTTC. This encodes CASSSLRGDRGANEQFF.

This clone was recorded only once. V usage is TRBV18 and J usage is TRBJ1-2, with 12 bases matching TRBD1. This CDR3 has 15 amino acids. Per germline, CDR1 KGHSH and CDR2 LQKENI. V lost 5 bases to trimming and J lost 4 bases; unmatched junction nucleotides: 5. The CDR3 nucleotides read TGTGCCAGCTCATATGGGACAGGGGGCAGCTATGGCTACACCTTC. It translates to CASSYGTGGSYGYTF. Variable domain in full (rest from reference TRBV18 and TRBJ1-2): NAGVMQNPRHLVRRRGQEARLRCSPMKGHSHVYWYRQLPEEGLKFMVYLQKENIIDESGMPKERFSAEFPKEGPSILRIQQVVRGDSAAYFCASSYGTGGSYGYTFGSGTRLTVV.

The chain recombines TRBV14 with TRBJ2-7; 9 bases agree with TRBD1. CDR3 length equals 21 residues. The V gene's germline CDR1 is SGHDN and CDR2 FVKESK. J gave up 2 bases and V 0 bases, and 20 bases lay outside the gene matches. Here the CDR3 DNA reads TGTGCCAGCAGCCAAGAGTCTTTTTATTTCGAATCGGGACAGGGTACCTACGAGCAGTACTTC. It codes for CASSQESFYFESGQGTYEQYF.

The genes are TRBV19 and TRBJ2-4; TRBD1 matches at 8 bases. V was clipped by 4 bases and J by 8 bases; unmatched bases: 7. CDR1 and CDR2 (germline): LNHDA, SQIVND (reference sequence). The CDR3 contains 14 residues. The CDR3 DNA is TGTGCCAGTAGTAAGGGACAGGCGTTTGACATTCAGTACTTC. Translated, it gives CASSKGQAFDIQYF.

The rearrangement joins TRBV19 to TRBJ2-7, with 8 bases aligning to TRBD1. Germline CDR1 and CDR2: LNHDA and SQIVND (reference sequence). This CDR3 is built from 17 residues. After removal of 1 base from V and 5 bases from J, the junction contained 13 bases not matched to a gene. CDR3 protein: CASSIAPQGALGDEQYF. The DNA for the CDR3 is TGTGCCAGTAGTATAGCCCCGCAGGGGGCCCTAGGGGACGAGCAGTACTTC.

The chain has TRBV5-6 and TRBJ2-1; 12 bases line up with TRBD2. Germline V lookup: CDR1 SGHDT, CDR2 YYEEEE. Losses at the gene ends were 2 bases for V and 0 bases for J; bases not matched to a gene: 6. The CDR3 length is 18 residues. The CDR3 nucleotides are TGTGCCAGCAGCTTCAGCCTAGCGGGAGGGTTCTCCTACAATGAGCAGTTCTTC. This sequence encodes CASSFSLAGGFSYNEQFF.